Following are 8 T cell receptor beta chains from one sample sequenced in a study of neurological immune-mediated disorders (dated by TCRdb to the late 2010s). The receptor library was made with 5' RACE. The sample was run on an Illumina HiSeq 2500. TCRdb handled the public reads itself, with Q25 trimming in fastp and clone calling in MiXCR, and kept productive beta chains. Each CDR3 protein gets just one entry, which takes the most common genes and DNA from the rows behind it. The table for this sample lists fewer than 80,000 distinct CDR3 sequences; around 4.7% of them were counted only once. In total, the top ten clones hold around 3.3% of the sample. The sequenced sample was PBMCs. These receptors were collected from a woman in her forties or fifties with multiple sclerosis.

There are many counts of this clonotype. The CDR3 protein is CASSPAGTINYGYTF. In nucleotides, the CDR3 is TGTGCCAGCAGCCCGGCGGGGACCATAAACTATGGCTACACCTTC. The chain combines TRBV14 with TRBJ1-2; a possible D gene is TRBD1 (5 bases). This CDR3 comprises 15 residues. V lost 4 bases, J lost 2 bases, and 14 bases lay in between. Germline CDR1 and CDR2: SGHDN and FVKESK.

This clonotype was detected ten times or more. The genes are TRBV2 and TRBJ2-3; D is perhaps TRBD1 (6 bases). V was pared by 6 bases and J by 4 bases, with 8 bases between. Germline CDR1 reads SNHLY; CDR2 reads FYNNEI. The CDR3 totals 12 residues. The CDR3 DNA reads as TGTGCCAGCAGGGACAGCCCAGATACGCAGTATTTT. Its protein product is CASRDSPDTQYF.

The table lists this clonotype with a few counts. An end of the junction does not agree with germline; a read error may underlie this. The chain recombines TRBV5-4 with TRBJ1-5; D possibly corresponds to TRBD1 (5 bases). CDR3 size: 14 residues. Germline V gene lookup returns CDR1 SGHNT and CDR2 YYREEE (reference sequence). Here the CDR3 DNA reads TGTGCAAGCAGCCCTGGGCGCGGGGACCAGCCCCAGCATTTT. Encoded protein: CASSPGRGDQPQHF.

Many counts were recorded for this clonotype. The gene calls are TRBV5-1 and TRBJ2-5; D possibly corresponds to TRBD2 (6 bases). Germline-derived CDR1 and CDR2 are SGHRS and YFSETQ. CDR3 length: 14 amino acids. The V and J ends lost 6 bases and 6 bases respectively, with 18 bases between them. CDR3 region: CASTEPGDSKTQYF. DNA of the CDR3: TGCGCCAGCACCGAACCGGGGGACTCAAAGACCCAGTACTTC.

This clonotype was seen ten or more times. This chain joins TRBV14 and TRBJ2-2; D not certain. With 4 bases removed from V and 0 bases from J, the gap between germline ends came to 6 bases. The CDR3 sequence is 14 residues long. The germline CDR1 and CDR2 sequences are SGHDN and FVKESK. The DNA of the CDR3 is TGTGCCAGCAGCCTTTACCCGAACACCGGGGAGCTGTTTTTT. It is translated as CASSLYPNTGELFF.

Of note for this clonotype: This may arise from a read error, as a much more abundant clone is one base away. The genes are TRBV20-1 and TRBJ1-5; D remains unclear. Between the trimmed V and J ends, which lost 2 bases and 4 bases, there was a span of 9 bases. Germline CDR1 DFQATT, CDR2 SNEGSKA (reference sequence). CDR3 size: 13 residues. For the CDR3, the DNA is TGCAGTGCTAGAATTGGGTGGAATCAGCCCCAGCATTTT. It codes for CSARIGWNQPQHF.

This clonotype was counted ten times or more. The chain recombines TRBV24-1 with TRBJ2-1; 11 nucleotides match TRBD2. J lost 0 bases, V lost 5 bases, and 17 bases had no gene match. The CDR3 spans 21 residues. Germline CDR1 is KGHDR and CDR2 is SFDVKD. Here the CDR3 reads CATSVNPGLADSTSSYNEQFF. CDR3 bases: TGTGCCACCAGTGTCAATCCGGGACTAGCGGATTCTACGAGCTCCTACAATGAGCAGTTCTTC.

This clonotype was found a few times. V and J are TRBV28 and TRBJ2-7; D is possibly TRBD2 (7 bases). The CDR3 has 15 amino acids. Germline lookup yields CDR1 MDHEN and CDR2 SYDVKM. V lost 4 bases and J lost 7, with 20 bases in between. The chain's CDR3 is CASSWGGGVPREQYF. The CDR3 nucleotides read TGTGCCAGCAGTTGGGGCGGGGGCGTCCCTCGGGAGCAGTACTTC.